This entry describes one TCR beta chain. Antigen unknown. Samples each had at least 5 micrograms of total RNA extracted. The data derive from a study of blood T cells in healthy people across ages. Study outcomes and limitations: In these data, TCR beta diversity tracked strongly with naive T cell percentage. Roughly linear age-related decline in beta diversity appeared, significant by age roughly 40.

Primed by a sample-barcoded 5' primer and a J-beta primer mix, a second PCR proceeded for 7 to 11 cycles. MiXCR, run by TCRdb on the 5' RACE reads, gives a single entry per CDR3 protein. The data hold around 1.5 million distinct CDR3 sequences, with roughly 59% observed a single time. Germline loops: CDR1 SQVTM, CDR2 ANQGSEA. Trimming pared 6 bases from V and 3 bases from J, leaving 15 bases between. The CDR3 totals 13 residues. The sequencing input was blood. This sequence originates from a man aged 18-30 years in good health. V gene TRBV29-1 combines with J gene TRBJ2-7; D possibly matches TRBD1 or TRBD2 (5 bases each). The CDR3 DNA reads as TGCAGCGTCCGGGACGGACCCAACTACGAGCAGTACTTC. Its protein product is CSVRDGPNYEQYF.